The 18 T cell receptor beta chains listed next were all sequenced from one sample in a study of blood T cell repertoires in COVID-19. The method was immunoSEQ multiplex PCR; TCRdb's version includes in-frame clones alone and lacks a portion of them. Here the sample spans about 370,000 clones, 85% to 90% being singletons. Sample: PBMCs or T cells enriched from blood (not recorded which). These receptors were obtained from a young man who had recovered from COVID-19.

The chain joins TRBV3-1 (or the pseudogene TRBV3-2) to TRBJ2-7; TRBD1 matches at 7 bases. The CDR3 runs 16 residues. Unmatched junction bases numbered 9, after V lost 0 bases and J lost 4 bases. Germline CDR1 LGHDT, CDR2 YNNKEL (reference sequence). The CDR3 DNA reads TGTGCCAGCAGCCAAGATAGGGACAGCCGAAATTACGAGCAGTACTTC. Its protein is CASSQDRDSRNYEQYF.

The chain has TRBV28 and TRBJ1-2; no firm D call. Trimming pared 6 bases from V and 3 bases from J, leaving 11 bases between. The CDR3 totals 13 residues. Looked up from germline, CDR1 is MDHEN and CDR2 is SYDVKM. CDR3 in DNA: TGTGCCAGCAGGATCAGGAATTACTATGGCTACACCTTC. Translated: CASRIRNYYGYTF.

CDR3 in DNA: TGTGCCACCGCGGACAGGGGGCGCGGAGCTTTCTTT. Protein product: CATADRGRGAFF. The J gene is TRBJ1-1, the V gene TRBV28; TRBD1 matches at 11 bases. The CDR3 length is 12 residues. Losses at the gene ends were 10 bases for V and 10 bases for J; bases not matched to a gene: 8. Looked up from germline, CDR1 is MDHEN and CDR2 is SYDVKM.

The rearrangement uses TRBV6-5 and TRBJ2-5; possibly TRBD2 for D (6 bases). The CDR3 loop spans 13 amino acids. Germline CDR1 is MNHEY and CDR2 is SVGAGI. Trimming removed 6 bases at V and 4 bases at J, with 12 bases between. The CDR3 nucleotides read TGTGCCAGCAGGGGACTTGACAGAGAGACCCAGTACTTC. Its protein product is CASRGLDRETQYF.

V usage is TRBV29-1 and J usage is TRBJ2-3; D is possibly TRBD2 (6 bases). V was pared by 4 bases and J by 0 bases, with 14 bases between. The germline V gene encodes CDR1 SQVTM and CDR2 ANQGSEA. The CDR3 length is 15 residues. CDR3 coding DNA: TGCAGCGTTGGGGGTTGGGGGACTAGCACAGATACGCAGTATTTT. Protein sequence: CSVGGWGTSTDTQYF.

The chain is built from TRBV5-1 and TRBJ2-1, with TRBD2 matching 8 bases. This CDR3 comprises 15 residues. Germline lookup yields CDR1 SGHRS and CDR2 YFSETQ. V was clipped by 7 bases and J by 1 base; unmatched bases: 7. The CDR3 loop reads CASYLLAASYNEQFF. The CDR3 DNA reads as TGCGCCAGCTATTTACTAGCGGCATCCTACAATGAGCAGTTCTTC. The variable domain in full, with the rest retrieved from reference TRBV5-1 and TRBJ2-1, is KAGVTQTPRYLIKTRGQQVTLSCSPISGHRSVSWYQQTPGQGLQFLFEYFSETQRNKGNFPGRFSGRQFSNSRSEMNVSTLELGDSALYLCASYLLAASYNEQFFGPGTRLTVL.

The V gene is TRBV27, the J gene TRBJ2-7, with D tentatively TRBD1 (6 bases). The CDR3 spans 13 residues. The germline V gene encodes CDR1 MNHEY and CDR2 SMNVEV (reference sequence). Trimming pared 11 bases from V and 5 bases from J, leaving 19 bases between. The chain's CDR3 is CASGLQGPNEQYF. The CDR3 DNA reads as TGTGCCTCAGGTTTACAGGGTCCTAACGAGCAGTACTTC.

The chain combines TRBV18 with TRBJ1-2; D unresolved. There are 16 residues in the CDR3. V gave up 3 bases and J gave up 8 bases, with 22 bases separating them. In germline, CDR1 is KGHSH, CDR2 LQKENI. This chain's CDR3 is CASSPPEGHLPGGYTF. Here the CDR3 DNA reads TGTGCCAGCTCACCTCCCGAGGGCCATTTACCGGGGGGCTACACCTTC.

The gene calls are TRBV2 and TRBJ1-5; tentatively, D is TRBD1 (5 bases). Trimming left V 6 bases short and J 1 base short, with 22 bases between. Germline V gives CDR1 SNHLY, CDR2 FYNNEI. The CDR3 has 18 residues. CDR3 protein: CASSQGAVALGSNQPQHF. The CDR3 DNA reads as TGTGCCAGCAGCCAAGGGGCGGTCGCCCTGGGAAGCAATCAGCCCCAGCATTTT.

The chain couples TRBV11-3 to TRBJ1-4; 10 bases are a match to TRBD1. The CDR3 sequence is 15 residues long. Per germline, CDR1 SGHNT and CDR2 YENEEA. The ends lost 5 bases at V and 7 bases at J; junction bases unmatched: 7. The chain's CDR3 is CASSPGQGSPEKLFF. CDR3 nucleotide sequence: TGTGCCAGCAGCCCGGGACAGGGGAGCCCTGAAAAACTGTTTTTT.

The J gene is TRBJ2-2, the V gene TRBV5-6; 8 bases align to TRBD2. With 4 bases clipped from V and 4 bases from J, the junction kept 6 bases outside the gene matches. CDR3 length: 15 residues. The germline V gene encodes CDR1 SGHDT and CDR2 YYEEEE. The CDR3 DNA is TGTGCCAGCAGCAAACTAGCGGTATTCACCGGGGAGCTGTTTTTT. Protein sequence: CASSKLAVFTGELFF.

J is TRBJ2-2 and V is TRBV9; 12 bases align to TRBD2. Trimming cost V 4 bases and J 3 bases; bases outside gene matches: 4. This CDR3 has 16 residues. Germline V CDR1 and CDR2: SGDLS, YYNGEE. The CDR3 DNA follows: TGTGCCAGCAGCTCCCGGACTAGCGGGGACACCGGGGAGCTGTTTTTT. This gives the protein CASSSRTSGDTGELFF. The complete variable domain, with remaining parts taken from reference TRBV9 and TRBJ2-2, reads DSGVTQTPKHLITATGQRVTLRCSPRSGDLSVYWYQQSLDQGLQFLIQYYNGEERAKGNILERFSAQQFPDLHSELNLSSLELGDSALYFCASSSRTSGDTGELFFGEGSRLTVL.

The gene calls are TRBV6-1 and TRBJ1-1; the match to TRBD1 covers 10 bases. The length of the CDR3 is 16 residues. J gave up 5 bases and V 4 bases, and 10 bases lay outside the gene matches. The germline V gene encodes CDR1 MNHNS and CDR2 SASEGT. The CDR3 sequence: CASSVRDRGFKTEAFF. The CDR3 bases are TGTGCCAGCAGTGTCCGGGACAGGGGTTTTAAAACTGAAGCTTTCTTT.

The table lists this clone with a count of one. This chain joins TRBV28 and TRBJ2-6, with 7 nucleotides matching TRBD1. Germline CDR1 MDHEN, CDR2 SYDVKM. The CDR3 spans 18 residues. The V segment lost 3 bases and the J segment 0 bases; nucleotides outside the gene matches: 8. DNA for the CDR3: TGTGCCAGCAGTTTCCGAGGGGGCTCAAACTCTGGGGCCAACGTCCTGACTTTC. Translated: CASSFRGGSNSGANVLTF.

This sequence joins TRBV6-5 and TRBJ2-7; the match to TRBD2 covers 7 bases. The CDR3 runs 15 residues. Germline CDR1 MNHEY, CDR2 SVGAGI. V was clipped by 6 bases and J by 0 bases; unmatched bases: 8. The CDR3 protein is CASRRPGTTSYEQYF. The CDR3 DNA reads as TGTGCCAGCAGGAGACCCGGGACTACCTCCTACGAGCAGTACTTC.

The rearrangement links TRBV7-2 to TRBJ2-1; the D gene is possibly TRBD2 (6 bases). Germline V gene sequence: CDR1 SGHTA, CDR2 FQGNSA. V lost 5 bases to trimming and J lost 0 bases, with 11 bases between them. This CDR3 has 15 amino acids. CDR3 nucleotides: TGTGCCAGCAGCGTAGAGACTAGCTCCTACAATGAGCAGTTCTTC. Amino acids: CASSVETSSYNEQFF.

The CDR3 nucleotides read TGTGCCAGCAGTCCCCCCGGGACTAGCATTGGCGAGCAGTACTTC. Protein sequence: CASSPPGTSIGEQYF. The J gene is TRBJ2-7, the V gene TRBV6-5, with 9 bases matching TRBD2. J was trimmed by 6 bases and V by 5 bases; bases with no gene match: 11. The CDR3 is 15 amino acids. Germline CDR1 MNHEY, CDR2 SVGAGI.

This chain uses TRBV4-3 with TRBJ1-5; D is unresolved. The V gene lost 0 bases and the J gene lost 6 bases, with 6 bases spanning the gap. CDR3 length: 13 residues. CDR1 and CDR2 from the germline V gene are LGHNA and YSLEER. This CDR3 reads CASSQDGTQPQHF. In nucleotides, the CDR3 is TGCGCCAGCAGCCAAGATGGCACTCAGCCCCAGCATTTT.